This T cell receptor (beta chain) was sequenced for a study of blood T cell repertoires in COVID-19. Overall study: From the United States, Italy and Spain came samples of acute and convalescent COVID-19. In each case, the material was cDNA or gDNA derived from T cells, B-cell-depleted T cells, or PBMCs.

Original methodology: By means of reference gene primer amplification, nucleated cell counts were estimated. Clones were read by immunoSEQ multiplex PCR, and TCRdb kept only the in-frame ones, dropping some. V and J calls and clone size are those listed in that table; D and trimming were worked out from the DNA. The sample has over 75,000 clones, around 79% seen once. The CDR3 has 17 amino acids. CDR1 is MNHNS and CDR2 is SASEGT in the germline V gene. V lost 1 base, J lost 2 bases, and 9 bases stayed unmatched. The TCR originated in a human donor in a cohort sampled during active COVID-19. The sequencing sample was made of peripheral blood. The chain uses TRBV6-1 and TRBJ2-7, with 9 positions matching TRBD1. The CDR3 coding sequence is TGTGCCAGCAGTGAAGTCTATAGGACAGGGGAAACCTACGAGCAGTACTTC. The encoded protein is CASSEVYRTGETYEQYF.